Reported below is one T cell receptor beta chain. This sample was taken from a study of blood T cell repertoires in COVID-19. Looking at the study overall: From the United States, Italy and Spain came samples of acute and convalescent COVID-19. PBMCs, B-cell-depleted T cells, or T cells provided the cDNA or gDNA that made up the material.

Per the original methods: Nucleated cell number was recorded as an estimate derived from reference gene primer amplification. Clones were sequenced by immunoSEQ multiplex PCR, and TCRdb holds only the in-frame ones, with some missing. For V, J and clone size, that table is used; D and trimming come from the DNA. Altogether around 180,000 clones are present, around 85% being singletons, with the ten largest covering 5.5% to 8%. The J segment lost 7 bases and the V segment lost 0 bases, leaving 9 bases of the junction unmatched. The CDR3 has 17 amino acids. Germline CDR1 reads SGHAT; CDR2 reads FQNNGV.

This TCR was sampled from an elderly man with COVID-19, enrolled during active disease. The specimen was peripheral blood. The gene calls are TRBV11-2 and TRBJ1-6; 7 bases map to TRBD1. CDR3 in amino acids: CASSLDPDRGRNSPLHF. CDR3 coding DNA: TGTGCCAGCAGCTTAGACCCTGATAGGGGGCGGAATTCACCCCTCCACTTT.